A selection of T cell receptor beta chains follows, all from one sample in a study of blood T cell repertoires in COVID-19. Generated by immunoSEQ multiplex PCR, the TCRdb table keeps only in-frame clones and is missing some. The table has fewer than 85,000 clones, around 67% seen once; the top ten hold less than 25%. Sequenced: peripheral blood. The receptors stem from a man between 60 and 70 years old with acute or convalescent COVID-19. The CDR3 runs from the conserved cysteine through the conserved F or W. D genes are given only for firm matches. Some rows have no size entry. The others give once, few or many, or a class for an expanded clone.

v_gene	d_gene	j_gene	abundance	CDR3aa	CDR3nt
TRBV6-6	TRBD1	TRBJ1-6	once	CASSNRQGGDSPLHF	TGTGCCAGCAGTAACCGACAGGGGGGGGATTCACCCCTCCACTTT
TRBV19	NA	TRBJ2-5	NA	CASSIGHIEETQYF	TGTGCCAGTAGTATAGGACACATTGAAGAGACCCAGTACTTC
TRBV29-1	TRBD1	TRBJ1-2	NA	CSVEEAGTVYGYTF	TGCAGCGTTGAAGAGGCTGGGACAGTCTATGGCTACACCTTC
TRBV5-5	TRBD1	TRBJ1-2	NA	CASSLRQGNGYTF	TGTGCCAGCAGCTTGCGACAGGGAAATGGCTACACCTTC
TRBV14	NA	TRBJ1-4	NA	CASSQTNSLEKLFF	TGTGCCAGCAGCCAGACTAACAGTTTGGAAAAACTGTTTTTT
TRBV3-1/TRBV3-2	TRBD2	TRBJ2-7	few	CASSQERLAGVQYF	TGTGCCAGCAGCCAAGAACGGCTAGCGGGCGTGCAGTACTTC
TRBV24-1	NA	TRBJ2-3	NA	CATSDLAGTDTQYF	TGTGCCACCAGTGATTTGGCGGGCACAGATACGCAGTATTTT
TRBV6-6	NA	TRBJ2-5	NA	CASIPQKTQYF	TGTGCCAGCATCCCCCAAAAGACCCAGTACTTC
TRBV6-5	TRBD1	TRBJ1-1	NA	CASSTGGTEAFF	TGTGCCAGCAGTACAGGGGGTACGGAGGCTTTCTTT
TRBV5-1	NA	TRBJ2-3	few	CASSTRGYTQYF	TGCGCCAGCAGCACGCGGGGCTATACGCAGTATTTT
TRBV13	NA	TRBJ1-6	NA	CASSSPGEGSPLHF	TGTGCCAGCAGCTCCCCAGGGGAAGGATCACCCCTCCACTTT
TRBV9	TRBD1	TRBJ1-2	NA	CASSVRTGHGYTF	TGTGCCAGCAGCGTCAGGACAGGGCATGGCTACACCTTC
TRBV11-2	TRBD2	TRBJ2-3	NA	CASSGGGRIADTQYF	TGTGCCAGCTCCGGCGGGGGGCGCATAGCGGATACGCAGTATTTT
TRBV18	TRBD2	TRBJ2-1	NA	CASSSIAGAYNEQFF	TGTGCCAGCTCATCGATAGCGGGAGCTTACAATGAGCAGTTCTTC
TRBV2	TRBD1	TRBJ2-1	NA	CASSHDRDYNEQFF	TGTGCCAGCAGTCACGACAGGGATTACAATGAGCAGTTCTTC
TRBV28	NA	TRBJ2-5	NA	CASSSGITGSTETQYF	TGTGCCAGCAGTTCGGGAATCACAGGGTCTACAGAGACCCAGTACTTC
TRBV3-1/TRBV3-2	NA	TRBJ2-1	NA	CASSQSNSGGEQFF	TGTGCCAGCAGCCAATCCAATAGCGGAGGTGAGCAGTTCTTC
TRBV2	NA	TRBJ2-3	NA	CASSSPGTDTQYF	TGTGCCAGCAGTTCTCCCGGCACAGATACGCAGTATTTT
TRBV5-1	NA	TRBJ2-5	NA	CASSLGGGGSTWETQYF	TGCGCCAGCAGCTTAGGAGGTGGCGGTTCGACGTGGGAGACCCAGTACTTC
TRBV13	NA	TRBJ2-6	once	CASEGEVSGANVLTF	TGTGCCAGCGAAGGGGAAGTCTCTGGGGCCAACGTCCTGACTTTC
TRBV18	NA	TRBJ2-1	many	CASSPKQEQFF	TGTGCCAGCTCACCAAAACAGGAGCAGTTCTTC
TRBV11-2	NA	TRBJ2-5	NA	CASSLDPGRGETQYF	TGTGCCAGCAGCTTAGATCCAGGAAGGGGGGAGACCCAGTACTTC
TRBV9	TRBD1	TRBJ2-2	NA	CASSVTRQGAWTGELFF	TGTGCCAGCAGCGTAACGAGACAGGGGGCGTGGACCGGGGAGCTGTTTTTT
TRBV25-1	NA	TRBJ1-4	NA	CASSEYKQGNEKLFF	TGTGCCAGCAGTGAATATAAGCAGGGGAATGAAAAACTGTTTTTT
TRBV5-1	NA	TRBJ1-4	NA	CASSSGTEKLFF	TGCGCCAGCAGCTCCGGGACAGAAAAACTGTTTTTT
TRBV5-4	NA	TRBJ1-3	once	CASSLDASSGNTIYF	TGTGCCAGCAGCCTGGACGCGAGCTCTGGAAACACCATATATTTT
TRBV27	NA	TRBJ2-6	few	CASSRDLSGANVLTF	TGTGCCAGCAGCAGGGATCTCTCTGGGGCCAACGTCCTGACTTTC
TRBV13	NA	TRBJ2-2	once	CASSLRNTGELFF	TGTGCCAGCAGCTTACGGAACACCGGGGAGCTGTTTTTT
TRBV5-1	NA	TRBJ2-4	NA	CASSLEGGRNLKNIQYF	TGCGCCAGCAGCTTGGAAGGAGGTCGTAATCTCAAAAACATTCAGTACTTC
TRBV30	NA	TRBJ2-3	NA	CACREWMSTDTQYF	TGTGCCTGTAGGGAGTGGATGAGCACAGATACGCAGTATTTT
TRBV6-5	NA	TRBJ2-2	NA	CASRSRTLTGELFF	TGTGCCAGCAGGTCAAGGACACTTACCGGGGAGCTGTTTTTT
TRBV7-2	NA	TRBJ2-3	NA	CASSLDSNTDTQYF	TGTGCCAGCAGCTTAGACAGCAACACAGATACGCAGTATTTT
TRBV13	NA	TRBJ1-6	NA	CASSPVGGLGSYNSPLHF	TGTGCCAGCAGCCCCGTAGGAGGGCTTGGCTCCTATAATTCACCCCTCCACTTT
TRBV25-1	TRBD1	TRBJ2-3	NA	CASSEFRGTGSNTDTQYF	TGTGCCAGCAGTGAATTCAGGGGGACAGGGAGTAACACAGATACGCAGTATTTT
TRBV2	TRBD2	TRBJ2-1	NA	CASEGTSGRNEQFF	TGTGCCAGCGAGGGGACTAGCGGGAGGAATGAGCAGTTCTTC
TRBV28	TRBD1	TRBJ1-6	NA	CASSGTGGEDSPLHF	TGTGCCAGCAGTGGTACAGGGGGCGAAGATTCACCCCTCCACTTT
TRBV7-3	NA	TRBJ2-2	few	CASSLYNGELFF	TGTGCCAGCAGCTTATATAACGGGGAGCTGTTTTTT
TRBV30	TRBD2	TRBJ2-3	NA	CAWSLAGPQGTQYF	TGTGCCTGGAGCCTAGCGGGGCCGCAGGGTACGCAGTATTTT